This T cell receptor (beta chain) was sequenced for a study of blood T cells in healthy people across ages. Alongside a J-beta primer mix, a sample-barcoded 5' primer served in a second PCR lasting about 7 to 11 cycles. All cDNA molecules were each tagged by a template-switch adaptor with 12 random nucleotides. TCRdb re-called the 5' RACE reads through MiXCR, storing one row per CDR3 protein. Of almost 1 million distinct CDR3 sequences listed, roughly 50% are singletons. This clonotype was detected a few times. This CDR3 region has 13 residues. Germline CDR1 is MNHNY and CDR2 is SVGAGI (reference sequence). V shed 7 bases, J shed 4 bases, and the junction held 6 bases outside the gene matches.

The origin of this receptor is a woman in her sixties in good health. The sequencing sample was made of blood. The chain links TRBV6-6 to TRBJ2-7; 8 bases are shared with TRBD2. The CDR3 bases are TGTGCCAGCATTCCGGGAGGGAGGTACGAGCAGTACTTC. Protein sequence: CASIPGGRYEQYF.